These T cell receptor beta chains were read from a single sample in a study of blood T cell repertoires in COVID-19. Generated by immunoSEQ multiplex PCR, the TCRdb table keeps only in-frame clones and is missing some. The sample includes over 200,000 clones, around 90% of them seen just once. Source material: peripheral blood. These receptors originate from a man in his thirties or forties with COVID-19, enrolled during active disease. CDR3s include the opening cysteine and the closing phenylalanine or tryptophan. Fields, in order: J gene, clone size, D gene, V gene, CDR3 DNA, CDR3 protein. D genes are given only for firm matches. A clone size is listed for some rows: how often the clone was seen (once, few, many), or a class if it is expanded.

j_call: TRBJ1-2
clone_size: .
d_call: .
v_call: TRBV4-3
cdr3_nt: TGCGCCAGCAGCCAAGATACGAGGTCTGAACTATTCTATGGCTACACCTTC
cdr3_aa: CASSQDTRSELFYGYTF

j_call: TRBJ2-1
clone_size: .
d_call: TRBD2
v_call: TRBV6-5
cdr3_nt: TGTGCCAGCAGGAGGCCTAGCGGAGTATTAAATGAGCAGTTCTTC
cdr3_aa: CASRRPSGVLNEQFF

j_call: TRBJ1-1
clone_size: .
d_call: .
v_call: TRBV4-3
cdr3_nt: TGCGCCAGCAGCCCGCAGGACCCCAGGGGCCGGGGCACTGAAGCTTTCTTT
cdr3_aa: CASSPQDPRGRGTEAFF

j_call: TRBJ1-2
clone_size: .
d_call: TRBD1
v_call: TRBV9
cdr3_nt: TGTGCCAGCAGCGTGGGACAGGGGGACTATGGCTACACCTTC
cdr3_aa: CASSVGQGDYGYTF

j_call: TRBJ2-7
clone_size: .
d_call: .
v_call: TRBV7-9
cdr3_nt: TGTGCCAGCAGCTTCCCAGGGTCCTACGAGCAGTACTTC
cdr3_aa: CASSFPGSYEQYF

j_call: TRBJ2-7
clone_size: .
d_call: .
v_call: TRBV11-3
cdr3_nt: TGTGCCAGCAGCTCTTACAGGGACGAGCAGTACTTC
cdr3_aa: CASSSYRDEQYF

j_call: TRBJ2-7
clone_size: few
d_call: .
v_call: TRBV3-1/TRBV3-2
cdr3_nt: TGTGCCAGCAGCCAAATTGTTGGCAGGACCTACGAGCAGTACTTC
cdr3_aa: CASSQIVGRTYEQYF

j_call: TRBJ1-1
clone_size: .
d_call: .
v_call: TRBV19
cdr3_nt: TGTGCCAGTAGTTTCGGGATTTACACTGAAGCTTTCTTT
cdr3_aa: CASSFGIYTEAFF

j_call: TRBJ1-2
clone_size: .
d_call: TRBD1
v_call: TRBV4-2
cdr3_nt: TGTGCCAGCAGCCAACTGGGGACAGGGGGCACTAACTATGGCTACACCTTC
cdr3_aa: CASSQLGTGGTNYGYTF

j_call: TRBJ1-3
clone_size: .
d_call: TRBD1
v_call: TRBV2
cdr3_nt: TGTGCCAGCAGTCCGGAGACAGGGAGAGCGGGAAACACCATATATTTT
cdr3_aa: CASSPETGRAGNTIYF

j_call: TRBJ2-4
clone_size: .
d_call: .
v_call: TRBV28
cdr3_nt: TGTGCCAGCAGTTTGGGGGGGCCAAAAAACATTCAGTACTTC
cdr3_aa: CASSLGGPKNIQYF

j_call: TRBJ2-1
clone_size: .
d_call: TRBD2
v_call: TRBV5-1
cdr3_nt: TGCGCCAGCAGCACGGGACTAGCGGGAGGCGGAGGGGGCAATGAGCAGTTCTTC
cdr3_aa: CASSTGLAGGGGGNEQFF

j_call: TRBJ2-7
clone_size: .
d_call: TRBD1
v_call: TRBV3-1/TRBV3-2
cdr3_nt: TGTGCCAGCCGGGGCAGGGGGCGCGTAGGCTCCTACGAGCAGTACTTC
cdr3_aa: CASRGRGRVGSYEQYF

j_call: TRBJ2-7
clone_size: .
d_call: .
v_call: TRBV6-5
cdr3_nt: TGTGCCAGCAGTTCAGAGGGGGTAGTGCAGTACTTC
cdr3_aa: CASSSEGVVQYF

j_call: TRBJ2-3
clone_size: many
d_call: .
v_call: TRBV11-2
cdr3_nt: TGTGCCAGCAGCTCCTATTCTAGCACAGATACGCAGTATTTT
cdr3_aa: CASSSYSSTDTQYF

j_call: TRBJ2-3
clone_size: .
d_call: TRBD1
v_call: TRBV3-1/TRBV3-2
cdr3_nt: TGTGCCAGCAGCCAAGGGGACAGGGGCCCGGGTACGCAGTATTTT
cdr3_aa: CASSQGDRGPGTQYF

j_call: TRBJ1-6
clone_size: .
d_call: .
v_call: TRBV5-6
cdr3_nt: TGTGCCAGCAGCCTTACAGTGTCGAATTCACCCCTCCACTTT
cdr3_aa: CASSLTVSNSPLHF

j_call: TRBJ1-2
clone_size: .
d_call: .
v_call: TRBV20-1
cdr3_nt: TGCAGTGCTATAGGCGGGAGGGCGGACACCTTC
cdr3_aa: CSAIGGRADTF

j_call: TRBJ1-2
clone_size: .
d_call: TRBD1
v_call: TRBV9
cdr3_nt: TGTGCCAGCAGCGAGGGGGGGACAGGATCCTATGGCTACACCTTC
cdr3_aa: CASSEGGTGSYGYTF

j_call: TRBJ1-1
clone_size: .
d_call: TRBD1
v_call: TRBV7-2
cdr3_nt: TGTGCCAGCAGCTTCGACAGGGTAAACACTGAAGCTTTCTTT
cdr3_aa: CASSFDRVNTEAFF

j_call: TRBJ2-7
clone_size: .
d_call: .
v_call: TRBV9
cdr3_nt: TGTGCCAGCAGCGCGCGCCCAGGGTCTTACGAGCAGTACTTC
cdr3_aa: CASSARPGSYEQYF

j_call: TRBJ2-1
clone_size: .
d_call: .
v_call: TRBV7-2
cdr3_nt: TGTGCCAGCAGCGTGGCGGAAGGAGTCAATCAGCAGTTCTTC
cdr3_aa: CASSVAEGVNQQFF

j_call: TRBJ2-7
clone_size: .
d_call: .
v_call: TRBV6-5
cdr3_nt: TGTGCCAGCAGTTACTCTTTTAGCGCTCCTCCGTACGAGCAGTACTTC
cdr3_aa: CASSYSFSAPPYEQYF

j_call: TRBJ2-2
clone_size: .
d_call: TRBD1
v_call: TRBV18
cdr3_nt: TGTGCCAGCTCACCACGGGGGACAGCATCTTCCGGGGAGCTGTTTTTT
cdr3_aa: CASSPRGTASSGELFF

j_call: TRBJ1-2
clone_size: .
d_call: .
v_call: TRBV6-5
cdr3_nt: TGTGCCAGCAGTTACTCGGGCAGTCAGGGGTATGGCTACACCTTC
cdr3_aa: CASSYSGSQGYGYTF

j_call: TRBJ2-7
clone_size: .
d_call: TRBD1
v_call: TRBV12-5
cdr3_nt: TGTGCTAGTGGTTTGCCCATCCCAGGGGGCTTCTACGAGCAGTACTTC
cdr3_aa: CASGLPIPGGFYEQYF

j_call: TRBJ1-2
clone_size: .
d_call: .
v_call: TRBV7-8
cdr3_nt: TGTGCCAGCAGCCCTACGGGACTCTACACCTTC
cdr3_aa: CASSPTGLYTF

j_call: TRBJ1-5
clone_size: .
d_call: .
v_call: TRBV18
cdr3_nt: TGTGCCAGCTCACCATCGACAGGTAGCAATCAGCCCCAGCATTTT
cdr3_aa: CASSPSTGSNQPQHF

j_call: TRBJ1-2
clone_size: .
d_call: .
v_call: TRBV3-1/TRBV3-2
cdr3_nt: TGTGCCAGCAGCCAAGAGGGCAGGGTGGTCTATGGCTACACCTTC
cdr3_aa: CASSQEGRVVYGYTF